Sequencing of this T cell receptor (beta chain) was carried out in a study of CD4 and CD8 cells across lung adenocarcinoma regions (dated by TCRdb to between 2017 and 2018). Some background on the complete study: The study examined intratumor heterogeneity of the T cell receptor repertoire by comparing tumor centers with tumor margins.

Preparation of the library involved PCR. Sequenced on a HiSeq X Ten. The public reads were run again by TCRdb, first through fastp at Q25 and then through MiXCR, and only productive beta chains were kept. When rows share a CDR3 protein, they turn into one entry using the most common DNA and genes. For this sample there are some 10,000 distinct CDR3 sequences; 50% appear just once. The biggest ten clones account for 40% to 55% of the sample. The germline V gene (reference sequence) supplies CDR1 MNHEY and CDR2 SMNVEV. The trim is 3 bases for V and 9 bases for J, with a gap of 14 bases between the germline ends. The CDR3 goes from the cysteine to the phenylalanine over 14 residues. Left in the record is the CDR3 DNA by itself, 42 bases read in frame from the first base. The donors were patients who had localized lung adenocarcinoma, which is a subtype of non-small cell lung cancer. The samples were taken from the margins of localized lung adenocarcinomas. CD8+ T cells from tumor tissue were profiled separately from CD4+ T cells for TCR repertoire analysis.

Notes on this clonotype: Its antigen remains undetermined. Nothing much larger sits one base from this clone, and base qualities are not available.

The rearrangement combines TRBV27 with TRBJ1-4; the D segment could be TRBD1, given 5 matching bases. This TCR was sampled from a female donor with lung adenocarcinoma. The CD4 and CD8 labels of this study may be unreliable. The material sequenced was CD8+ T cells from the margin of a lung tumor. Interpreted using the paper, the cell subset or site label stands for: tumor margin region. CDR3 protein: CASSLLGVGQKLFF. Here is the DNA: TGTGCCAGCAGTTTGTTAGGGGTCGGGCAAAAACTGTTTTTT.